Reported below is one TCR beta chain. What this receptor recognizes is not known. This entry is derived from a study of CXCR3-negative and CXCR3-positive naive CD8 T cells (dated by TCRdb to 2018 to 2020). Describing the broader study: Some 130 million TRB reads were obtained in total, roughly 1.5 +/- 0.3 million reads per library. Naive subsets from 5 or 6 donors and memory cells from 3 donors were included in the TRBV-TRBJ cluster analysis. Data from around ten donors, pooled across two independent experiments, went into the diversity and physicochemical repertoire analyses. Overall study outcomes, separate from this receptor: Similar TRBV-TRBJ usage was shown by naive CXCR3-negative and CXCR3-positive cells from the same donor, whereas distinct patterns were shown by memory cells. Both naive subsets had comparably high repertoire diversity, while memory CD8+ T cells had much lower repertoire diversity. Surface CD5, linked to self-reactivity in mice, was comparable between naive subsets; TCR interaction strength was therefore also inferred from TRB CDR3 physicochemical properties. TRB CDR3s from CXCR3-positive naive cells showed higher hydrophobicity (lower Kidera factor 4), lower energy, and higher strength and volume indices than CXCR3-negative naive cells. Freshly isolated PBMCs were used for most assays because CXCR3 expression went down partially after cryopreservation.

The germline V gene provides CDR1 SGHRS and CDR2 YFSETQ. From the cysteine up to the phenylalanine, the CDR3 has a length of 13 residues. The nucleotide record is missing. Each CD8+ T cell subset was flow-sorted in triplicate, and around 320,000 cells per subset were placed directly into RLT lysis buffer. Naive CD8+ T cells were defined stringently as CD45RO-CCR7+CD27+CD95- to exclude memory contaminants. Standard density gradient centrifugation was used to isolate peripheral blood mononuclear cells from buffy coats. Naive CXCR3-negative and CXCR3-positive CD8+ T cells were flow-sorted on a FACSAria III. An RNeasy Mini Kit was used to extract total RNA from the sorted cells. TCRdb names NextSeq 550 as the instrument used. The Human TCR Profiling Kit (MiLaboratory) was used to prepare UMI-labeled 5' RACE TRB cDNA libraries. The full amount of extracted RNA was used for cDNA synthesis, and the full amount of resulting cDNA was used for PCR amplification. Libraries were prepared in parallel with an identical number of PCR cycles. In the authors' own workflow: About 50,000 +/- 10,000 unique UMI-labeled TRB cDNA molecules per library were extracted with MIGEC and MiXCR, with at least two reads per UMI required. On average, roughly 40,000 +/- 10,000 functional in-frame TRB CDR3 nucleotide clonotypes lacking stop codons were found per library. After downsampling to 5000 UMI-labeled TRB molecules per sample, diversity metrics such as normalized Shannon-Wiener and Chao1 were calculated in VDJtools. Clonotype-size-weighted physicochemical properties of the central five CDR3 residues (interaction energy, strength, volume and Kidera factor 4) were computed in VDJtools. TCRdb reprocessed the reads and assigns one entry to each CDR3 protein sequence, leaving out DNA. These V and J calls derive from TCRdb rather than the authors' analysis. This sample's table has entries for just under 90,000 distinct CDR3 sequences. 0.82% of the sample belongs to the ten largest clones.

Rearrangement joined TRBV5-1 to TRBJ1-1. This clonotype was sampled from a human donor in good health. Some clones in this sample may be carry-over from other donors' samples. Sequenced sample: naive CXCR3+ CD8+ T cells from blood. This sample's cell subset or site label indicates: CD45RO-CCR7+CD27+CD95- naive CD8+ T cells expressing CXCR3 (TNR3+). The CDR3: CASSLNRGTEAFF.